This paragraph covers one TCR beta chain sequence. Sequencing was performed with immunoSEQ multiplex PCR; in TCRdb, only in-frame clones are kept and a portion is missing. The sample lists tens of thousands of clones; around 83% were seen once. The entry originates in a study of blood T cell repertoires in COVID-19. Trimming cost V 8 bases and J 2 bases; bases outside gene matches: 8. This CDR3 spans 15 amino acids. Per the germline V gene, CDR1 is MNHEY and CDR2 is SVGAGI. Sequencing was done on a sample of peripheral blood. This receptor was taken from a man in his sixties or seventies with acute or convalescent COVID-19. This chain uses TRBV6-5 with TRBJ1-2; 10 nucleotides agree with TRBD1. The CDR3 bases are TGTGCCAGCCGAAGGGACAGGGGATCGAACTATGGCTACACCTTC. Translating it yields CASRRDRGSNYGYTF.